This T cell receptor (beta chain) was documented in a study of cytomegalovirus exposure and HLA in healthy donors. Study-wide points: A later analysis revealed that TCR association rates differed between HLA loci, peaking at DRB1 and bottoming out at HLA-C. Clonal expansion was found to be greater in HLA-associated TCR beta chains than in equally common others in a later analysis.

Primers included in the PCR were 60 Vbeta and 13 Jbeta primers. TCRdb keeps only in-frame clones here, not all; method: immunoSEQ multiplex PCR. The sample yields 150,000 or so clones, approximately 81% seen once. Only one count was recorded for this clone. Its antigen remains unidentified. Per germline, CDR1 SGHRS and CDR2 YFSETQ. V was trimmed by 4 bases and J by 6 bases, leaving 14 bases between them. There are 15 residues in the CDR3. This clonotype originated in a man aged 18-30 years in good health and CMV-seronegative. This chain uses TRBV5-1 with TRBJ1-6; no firm D call. The specimen was PBMCs. In DNA form, the CDR3 reads TGCGCCAGCAGCCCGTTTAGGGAGGCTAATTCACCCCTCCACTTT. It encodes CASSPFREANSPLHF. Combining the CDR3 with reference TRBV5-1 and TRBJ1-6 gives the whole variable domain KAGVTQTPRYLIKTRGQQVTLSCSPISGHRSVSWYQQTPGQGLQFLFEYFSETQRNKGNFPGRFSGRQFSNSRSEMNVSTLELGDSALYLCASSPFREANSPLHFGNGTRLTVT.